The 17 T cell receptor beta chains below come from one sample, sequenced in a study of persistence of HIV-infected CD4 T cells. The immunoSEQ assay was version 4, run in survey mode. TCRdb's table, derived via immunoSEQ multiplex PCR, lists solely in-frame clones and lacks some. The sample contains 30,000 or so clones, roughly 82% of which appear only once. The stimulus was lysate of CMV-infected fibroblasts, 8.5 to 10 ug/mL. CD40L/CD69 double-negative CD45RO-high memory CD4+ T cells were collected. Their antigens remain unidentified. The sequencing here drew on CD4+ T cells sorted from PBMCs after 18-hour stimulation, taken from a patient who received antiretroviral therapy. Receptor source: an adult man with HIV who was CMV-seropositive.

The chain joins TRBV19 to TRBJ2-7; D gene uncertain. Germline-derived CDR1 and CDR2 are LNHDA and SQIVND (reference sequence). The CDR3 contains 14 residues. The V and J ends lost 5 bases and 5 bases respectively, with 16 bases between them. The CDR3: CASSPKKLGDEQYF. DNA of the CDR3: TGTGCCAGTAGTCCGAAGAAATTGGGTGACGAGCAGTACTTC.

The chain couples TRBV7-2 to TRBJ2-5, with 10 bases aligning to TRBD2. The CDR3 has 15 amino acids. The trim removed 2 bases at V and 5 bases at J, leaving 5 bases unmatched. The germline V gene has CDR1 SGHTA and CDR2 FQGNSA. The CDR3 sequence is CASSLTSGEGETQYF. As DNA, the CDR3 is TGTGCCAGCAGCTTAACTAGCGGGGAGGGGGAGACCCAGTACTTC.

V usage is TRBV30 and J usage is TRBJ1-5; D not certain. The V end lost 0 bases, the J end lost 13 bases, and 16 bases lay between the germline ends. The CDR3 spans 13 residues. Germline CDR1 GTSNPN, CDR2 SVGIG (reference sequence). The DNA of the CDR3 is TGTGCCTGGAGTGTAAAGGGCGGCAGATCGCAGCATTTT. It codes for CAWSVKGGRSQHF.

The chain joins TRBV16 to TRBJ2-7; D call uncertain. The CDR3 sequence is 11 residues long. CDR1 is KGHSY and CDR2 is FQNENV in the germline V gene. V was trimmed by 0 bases and J by 5 bases, leaving 2 bases between them. The CDR3 loop reads CASSQSDEQYF. The CDR3 DNA follows: TGTGCCAGCAGCCAATCTGACGAGCAGTACTTC.

This chain joins TRBV7-6 and TRBJ2-2; D may correspond to TRBD1 or TRBD2 (5 bases each). The CDR3 loop spans 18 amino acids. Trimming removed 2 bases from V and 2 bases from J, with 18 bases in between. The germline V gene has CDR1 SGHVS and CDR2 FNYEAQ. CDR3 sequence reads: CASSLLGDLRGNTGELFF. The CDR3 nucleotides read TGTGCCAGCAGCTTACTTGGGGATCTGAGGGGAAACACCGGGGAGCTGTTTTTT.

This clone was detected only a few times. The CDR3 is CASSLPGQGRGYTF. As DNA, the CDR3 is TGCGCCAGCAGCTTGCCCGGACAGGGGCGAGGCTACACCTTC. This chain joins TRBV5-1 and TRBJ1-2; 9 bases agree with TRBD1. The trim removed 1 base at V and 8 bases at J, leaving 6 bases unmatched. This CDR3 spans 14 amino acids. Germline V gene data show CDR1 as SGHRS and CDR2 as YFSETQ.

The chain employs TRBV9 and TRBJ1-1, with 8 bases lining up with TRBD1. This CDR3 is 16 amino acids long. The ends lost 0 bases at V and 5 bases at J; junction bases unmatched: 9. Germline assignment: CDR1 SGDLS and CDR2 YYNGEE. The CDR3 reads CASSVGQGAGGTEAFF. CDR3 coding DNA: TGTGCCAGCAGCGTAGGGCAGGGGGCAGGAGGTACTGAAGCTTTCTTT.

The gene calls are TRBV7-8 and TRBJ2-1; D gene uncertain. Germline V gene data show CDR1 as SGHVS and CDR2 as FQNEAQ. CDR3 size: 11 residues. Trimming took off 5 bases at V and 9 bases at J, with 8 bases between the two ends. This CDR3 reads CASSQLSEQFF. The CDR3 nucleotides read TGTGCCAGCAGCCAACTTAGTGAGCAGTTCTTC.

This clone was picked up a small number of times. The chain carries TRBV18 and TRBJ1-6; TRBD1 matches 9 bases. Germline trimming cut 5 bases from V and 10 bases from J; bases unmatched to any gene: 9. The CDR3 is 15 amino acids. Per germline, CDR1 KGHSH and CDR2 LQKENI. CDR3 nucleotides: TGTGCCAGCTCAAGGCCCGGGACAGGGAAATCACCCCTCCACTTT. This translates into CASSRPGTGKSPLHF.

This clone was counted a few times. The chain links TRBV4-1 to TRBJ1-6; D uncertain. The CDR3 length is 17 residues. Trimming stripped 0 bases from V and 0 bases from J, with 9 bases between. The germline V gene has CDR1 MGHRA and CDR2 YSYEKL. The DNA for the CDR3 is TGCGCCAGCAGCCAAGATCGAGGAAGCTCCTATAATTCACCCCTCCACTTT. Amino acids: CASSQDRGSSYNSPLHF.

The chain has TRBV7-2 and TRBJ2-7; D remains ambiguous. The CDR3 is made up of 12 amino acids. V dropped 4 bases and J dropped 0 bases, with 4 bases sitting between them. Germline-derived CDR1 and CDR2 are SGHTA and FQGNSA. The CDR3 protein is CASSSSSYEQYF. The CDR3, as DNA: TGTGCCAGCAGCTCTAGCTCCTACGAGCAGTACTTC.

The J gene is TRBJ1-6, the V gene TRBV4-1; a weak D match, TRBD1 (5 bases). Between the trimmed V and J ends, which lost 0 bases and 7 bases, there was a span of 10 bases. Germline CDR1 is MGHRA and CDR2 is YSYEKL. The CDR3 is 15 amino acids. CDR3 nucleotide sequence: TGCGCCAGCAGCCAAGAAGGGGCGCGGAATTCACCCCTCCACTTT. Translation gives CASSQEGARNSPLHF.

The genes are TRBV28 and TRBJ1-5, with D perhaps matching TRBD1 (6 bases). The CDR3 contains 13 residues. Trimming took 9 bases from V and 3 from J, leaving 12 bases between them. Germline loops: CDR1 MDHEN, CDR2 SYDVKM. As DNA, the CDR3 is TGTGCCAGTCGATCAGGGGCCAATCAGCCCCAGCATTTT. Its protein is CASRSGANQPQHF.

This sequence joins TRBV6-1 and TRBJ1-2; 7 bases agree with TRBD1. CDR3 length: 16 residues. The germline V gene encodes CDR1 MNHNS and CDR2 SASEGT. V was clipped by 2 bases and J by 4 bases; unmatched bases: 10. The CDR3, as DNA: TGTGCCAGCAGTGAACCCCGGATAGGGGGCGGCTATGGCTACACCTTC. Its translation: CASSEPRIGGGYGYTF.

The genes are TRBV4-2 and TRBJ1-4; 8 nucleotides line up with TRBD1. The CDR3 contains 18 residues. The junction had 13 bases not matched to a gene; V was cut back by 2 bases and J by 5 bases. Germline CDR1 LGHNA, CDR2 YNFKEQ. The CDR3 loop is CASSQPDMDREGNEKLFF. CDR3 DNA sequence: TGTGCCAGCAGCCAACCGGACATGGACAGGGAAGGAAATGAAAAACTGTTTTTT.

This rearrangement joins TRBV7-9 to TRBJ1-4, with unresolved D. Germline-derived CDR1 and CDR2 are SEHNR and FQNEAQ (reference sequence). The V and J ends lost 2 bases and 5 bases respectively, with 6 bases between them. CDR3 length: 13 amino acids. CDR3 region: CASSLHRNEKLFF. DNA for the CDR3: TGTGCCAGCAGCTTACACCGCAATGAAAAACTGTTTTTT.

J is TRBJ2-2 and V is TRBV7-9; D unclear. V lost 5 bases and J lost 6, with 16 bases in between. CDR3 size: 15 residues. CDR1 is SEHNR and CDR2 is FQNEAQ in the germline V gene (reference sequence). The CDR3 region has the DNA TGTGCCAGCAGCCCGTGGTCCCTCCCGGCCGGGGAGCTGTTTTTT. It encodes CASSPWSLPAGELFF.